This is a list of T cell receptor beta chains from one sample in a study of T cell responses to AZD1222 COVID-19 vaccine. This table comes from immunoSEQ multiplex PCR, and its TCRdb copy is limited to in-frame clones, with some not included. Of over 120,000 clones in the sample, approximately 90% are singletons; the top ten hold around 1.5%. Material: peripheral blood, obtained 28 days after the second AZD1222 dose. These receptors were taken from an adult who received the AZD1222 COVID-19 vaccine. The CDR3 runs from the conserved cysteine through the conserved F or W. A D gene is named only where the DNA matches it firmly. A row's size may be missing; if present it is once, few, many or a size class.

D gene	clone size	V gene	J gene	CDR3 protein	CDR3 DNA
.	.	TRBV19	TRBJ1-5	CASSEEQLWSNQPQHF	TGTGCCAGTAGTGAAGAGCAGCTTTGGAGCAATCAGCCCCAGCATTTT
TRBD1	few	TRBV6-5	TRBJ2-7	CASTLGQVASYEQYF	TGTGCCAGCACCCTCGGACAGGTAGCGTCGTACGAGCAGTACTTC
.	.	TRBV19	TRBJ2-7	CASSVFGQHYEQYF	TGTGCCAGTAGTGTATTTGGGCAGCACTACGAGCAGTACTTC
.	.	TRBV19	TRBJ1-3	CASSVRVRSGSGNTIYF	TGTGCCAGTAGTGTCCGAGTGAGGTCCGGCTCTGGAAACACCATATATTTT
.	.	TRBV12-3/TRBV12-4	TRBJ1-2	CASFGMANYGYTF	TGTGCCAGTTTTGGGATGGCTAACTATGGCTACACCTTC
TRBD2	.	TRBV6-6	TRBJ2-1	CASSSGGRQFF	TGTGCCAGCAGTTCGGGGGGGCGACAGTTCTTC
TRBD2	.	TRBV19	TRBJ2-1	CASSISREAYNEQFF	TGTGCCAGTAGTATTTCTCGGGAGGCCTACAATGAGCAGTTCTTC
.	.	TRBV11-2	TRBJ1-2	CASSLGPGNGYTF	TGTGCCAGCAGCTTAGGGCCCGGGAATGGCTACACCTTC
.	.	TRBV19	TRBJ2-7	CASKFAAGPYEQYF	TGTGCCAGTAAGTTTGCGGCGGGGCCCTACGAGCAGTACTTC
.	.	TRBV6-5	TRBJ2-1	CASSYLGVAESNEQFF	TGTGCCAGCAGTTACCTTGGTGTTGCAGAGTCCAATGAGCAGTTCTTC
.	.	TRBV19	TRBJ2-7	CASSPGSAYEQYF	TGTGCCAGTAGTCCGGGCAGCGCCTACGAGCAGTACTTC
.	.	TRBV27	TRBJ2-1	CASSLYESNEQFF	TGTGCCAGCAGTTTATACGAGTCCAATGAGCAGTTCTTC
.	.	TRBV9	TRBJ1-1	CASSVAPDTEAFF	TGTGCCAGCAGCGTAGCTCCGGACACTGAAGCTTTCTTT
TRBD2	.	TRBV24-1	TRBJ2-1	CATSDSGTSGYNEQFF	TGTGCCACCAGTGATTCCGGGACTAGCGGATACAATGAGCAGTTCTTC
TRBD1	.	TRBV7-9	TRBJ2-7	CASSPSGDRGSYEQYF	TGTGCCAGCAGCCCCTCTGGGGACAGGGGATCTTACGAGCAGTACTTC
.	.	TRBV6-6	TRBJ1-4	CASSYSRGELFF	TGTGCCAGCAGTTACAGTAGGGGTGAACTGTTTTTT
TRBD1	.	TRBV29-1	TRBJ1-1	CSVLRQGNTEAFF	TGCAGCGTCTTAAGACAGGGGAACACTGAAGCTTTCTTT
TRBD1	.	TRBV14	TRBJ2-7	CASSQGFRGQAYVYEQYF	TGTGCCAGCAGCCAGGGGTTCCGCGGACAGGCATATGTCTACGAGCAGTACTTC
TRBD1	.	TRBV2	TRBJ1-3	CASRTLDRGSGNTIYF	TGTGCCAGCAGGACCTTGGACAGGGGATCTGGAAACACCATATATTTT
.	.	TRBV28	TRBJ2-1	CASSSGIIYNEQFF	TGTGCCAGCAGTTCAGGTATTATCTACAATGAGCAGTTCTTC
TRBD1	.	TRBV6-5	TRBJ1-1	CASSYQGANTEAFF	TGTGCCAGCAGTTACCAGGGGGCGAACACTGAAGCTTTCTTT
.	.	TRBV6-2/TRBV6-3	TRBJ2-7	CASSPAPGGEFYEQYF	TGTGCCAGCAGTCCCGCTCCTGGCGGGGAATTCTACGAGCAGTACTTC
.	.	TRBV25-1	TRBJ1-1	CASRGNSAEAFF	TGTGCCAGCAGAGGGAATTCGGCTGAAGCTTTCTTT
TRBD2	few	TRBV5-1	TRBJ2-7	CASMTGGPGGEQYF	TGCGCCAGCATGACGGGAGGGCCGGGGGGCGAGCAGTACTTC
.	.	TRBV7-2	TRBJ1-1	CASSLPHSGNTEAFF	TGTGCCAGCAGCTTACCCCACTCGGGGAACACTGAAGCTTTCTTT
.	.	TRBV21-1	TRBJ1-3	CASTSTWDRGAGNTIYF	TGTGCCAGCACTTCTACCTGGGACAGGGGGGCTGGAAACACCATATATTTT
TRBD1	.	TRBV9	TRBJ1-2	CASSVGDSKINYGYTF	TGTGCCAGCAGCGTAGGGGACAGCAAGATTAACTATGGCTACACCTTC
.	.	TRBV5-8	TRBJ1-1	CASRPRGGPNTEAFF	TGTGCCAGCAGACCCCGTGGGGGGCCAAACACTGAAGCTTTCTTT
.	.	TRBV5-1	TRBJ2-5	CASSPPSFRTQYF	TGCGCCAGCAGCCCCCCGAGTTTTAGGACCCAGTACTTC
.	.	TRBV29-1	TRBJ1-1	CSVGTLNTEAFF	TGCAGCGTTGGTACGCTGAACACTGAAGCTTTCTTT
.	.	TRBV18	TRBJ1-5	CASSRQAGPNNQPQHF	TGTGCCAGCTCGCGGCAAGCAGGACCCAACAATCAGCCCCAGCATTTT
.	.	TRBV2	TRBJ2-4	CASSRQGPKNIQYF	TGTGCCAGCAGTCGCCAGGGACCCAAAAACATTCAGTACTTC
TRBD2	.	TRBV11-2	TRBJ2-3	CASSLGLANWEYF	TGTGCCAGCAGCTTAGGACTAGCGAACTGGGAGTATTTT